This T cell receptor beta chain was recorded in a study of cytomegalovirus exposure and HLA in healthy donors. Study results and limitations: Later work showed greater clonal expansion in HLA-associated TCR beta chains than in equally common others. Accurate prediction of HLA-A and HLA-B alleles (for most subjects) was reportedly achieved from TCR beta sequences.

Donors had nominal health at sampling but likely had unrecorded immune exposures. The V gene's germline CDR1 is SGHTA and CDR2 FQGNSA. The CDR3 consists of 14 residues. With 5 bases removed from V and 5 bases from J, the gap between germline ends came to 16 bases. In this sample, this clone turned up a few times. Its target is unknown. Both 60 Vbeta primers and 13 Jbeta primers went into the PCR. Clones were read by immunoSEQ multiplex PCR, and TCRdb kept only the in-frame ones, dropping some. Of under 150,000 clones in the sample, 70% to 80% were seen once. This TCR was sampled from a female donor in good health and CMV-seronegative. Sequenced input: PBMCs. The chain is built from TRBV7-2 and TRBJ2-7; D perhaps matches TRBD2 (6 bases). The DNA of the CDR3 is TGTGCCAGCAGCGTCCTCCGGGGGAGCCACGAGCAGTACTTC. Protein: CASSVLRGSHEQYF.